The present T cell receptor (beta chain) was sequenced within a study of blood T cell repertoires in COVID-19. For the study at large: Spain, Italy and the United States supplied samples that represented acute and convalescent COVID-19. T cells, B-cell-depleted T cells, or PBMCs provided the cDNA or gDNA that served as material.

Participants' reported clinical history set cohort assignment. This CDR3 has 15 residues. V lost 3 bases to trimming and J lost 3 bases; unmatched junction nucleotides: 5. Germline V gives CDR1 LGHNA, CDR2 YSLEER. The protocol was immunoSEQ multiplex PCR, while the TCRdb copy is restricted to in-frame clones and leaves out a portion. The sample shows 150,000 to 200,000 clones, about four fifths of them seen only once. The V gene is TRBV4-3, the J gene TRBJ1-1; TRBD1 agrees at 9 bases. This TCR was recovered from a man aged 35 to 55 who had recovered from COVID-19. Sequenced sample: PBMCs or T cells enriched from blood (not recorded which). The CDR3 region has the DNA TGCGCCAGCAGCCACAATACAGGGGGCCACACTGAAGCTTTCTTT. Protein sequence: CASSHNTGGHTEAFF.